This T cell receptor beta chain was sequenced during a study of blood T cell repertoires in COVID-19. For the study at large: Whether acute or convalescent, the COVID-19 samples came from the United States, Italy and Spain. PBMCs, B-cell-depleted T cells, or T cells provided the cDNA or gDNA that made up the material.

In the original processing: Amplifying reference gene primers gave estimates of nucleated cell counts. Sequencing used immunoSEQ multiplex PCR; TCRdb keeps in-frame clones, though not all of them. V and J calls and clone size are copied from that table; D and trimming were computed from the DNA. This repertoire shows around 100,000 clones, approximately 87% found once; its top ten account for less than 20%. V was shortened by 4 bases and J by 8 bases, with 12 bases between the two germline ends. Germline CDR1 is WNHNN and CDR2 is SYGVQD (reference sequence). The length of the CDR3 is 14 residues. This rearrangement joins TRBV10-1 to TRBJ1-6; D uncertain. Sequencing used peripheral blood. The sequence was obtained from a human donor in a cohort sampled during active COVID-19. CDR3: CASSAGRFDSPLHF. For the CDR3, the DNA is TGCGCCAGCAGTGCCGGGAGATTTGATTCACCCCTCCACTTT.